The 3 T cell receptor beta chains below come from one sample, sequenced in a study of blood T cell repertoires in COVID-19. The method was immunoSEQ multiplex PCR; TCRdb's version includes in-frame clones alone and lacks a portion of them. The table includes 250,000 to 300,000 clones, about four fifths detected once. Source material: PBMCs or T cells enriched from blood (not recorded which). These receptors were collected from a man aged 50 to 59 who had recovered from COVID-19.

The V gene is TRBV18, the J gene TRBJ2-2; 11 bases are a match to TRBD1. This CDR3 has 16 amino acids. CDR1 is KGHSH, CDR2 LQKENI, per germline. V shed 3 bases and J 2 bases; nucleotides not matched to a gene: 2. The CDR3 reads CASSPGTGGNTGELFF. Here the CDR3 DNA reads TGTGCCAGCTCACCTGGGACAGGGGGAAACACCGGGGAGCTGTTTTTT.

The genes are TRBV5-1 and TRBJ1-6; TRBD1 aligns across 9 bases. The V gene's germline CDR1 is SGHRS and CDR2 YFSETQ. Trimming took 4 bases from V and 13 from J; bases not matched to a gene: 15. The CDR3 sequence is 16 residues long. CDR3 coding DNA: TGCGCCAGCAGCCCTGGAGACGGGACAGGGTCGCCGCCCCTCCACTTT. Protein sequence: CASSPGDGTGSPPLHF.

J is TRBJ2-1 and V is TRBV3-1 (or the pseudogene TRBV3-2); 11 bases fit TRBD2. With V trimmed by 3 bases and J by 8 bases, 6 bases remained unmatched. The CDR3 covers 15 residues. Germline V gene data show CDR1 as LGHDT and CDR2 as YNNKEL (reference sequence). CDR3 in DNA: TGTGCCAGCAGCCACCCCGGACTAGCGGGTCATGAGCAGTTCTTC. Amino acids: CASSHPGLAGHEQFF.